The 2 T cell receptor beta chains reported below all come from one sample, sequenced in a study of PD-1 blockade in classical Hodgkin lymphoma. Each of the patients experienced relapse following autologous stem cell transplantation, and their brentuximab vedotin exposure differed. Assay used: immunoSEQ multiplex PCR; TCRdb lists only in-frame clones, some missing. This sample yields under 70,000 clones, of which about 91% are seen a single time; about 12% belongs to the top ten. The sequencing here drew on peripheral blood mononuclear cells (PBMCs), taken at baseline. The receptor source for this set is a human donor with classical Hodgkin lymphoma.

The chain links TRBV6-4 to TRBJ1-1; 7 nucleotides line up with TRBD1. Per germline, CDR1 MRHNA and CDR2 SNTAGT. CDR3 length: 14 amino acids. Trimming at V came to 6 bases and at J to 0 bases, leaving 4 bases not matched to a gene. The chain's CDR3 is CASRGTDMNTEAFF. DNA of the CDR3: TGTGCCAGCAGAGGGACAGATATGAACACTGAAGCTTTCTTT.

The CDR3 DNA sequence: TGCGCCAGCAGCTCTGGAAGCTCTGGAAACACCATATATTTT. The encoded protein is CASSSGSSGNTIYF. The chain recombines TRBV5-1 with TRBJ1-3; D gene ambiguous. Germline V gene sequence: CDR1 SGHRS, CDR2 YFSETQ. Between the trimmed V and J ends, which lost 3 bases and 0 bases, there was a span of 7 bases. The CDR3 is made up of 14 amino acids.